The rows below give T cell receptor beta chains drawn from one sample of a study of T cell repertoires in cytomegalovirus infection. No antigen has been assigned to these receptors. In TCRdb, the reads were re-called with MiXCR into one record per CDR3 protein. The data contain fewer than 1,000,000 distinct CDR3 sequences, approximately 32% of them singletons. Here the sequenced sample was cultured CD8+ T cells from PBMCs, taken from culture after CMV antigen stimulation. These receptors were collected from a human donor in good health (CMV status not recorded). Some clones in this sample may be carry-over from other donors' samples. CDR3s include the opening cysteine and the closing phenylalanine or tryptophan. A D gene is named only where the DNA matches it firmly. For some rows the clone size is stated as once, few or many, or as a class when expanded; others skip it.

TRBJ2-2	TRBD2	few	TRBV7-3	TGTGCCAGCAGCCCGAGACTAGCGGGGGGCCTACTGGGAACCCCCGGGGAGCTGTTTTTT	CASSPRLAGGLLGTPGELFF
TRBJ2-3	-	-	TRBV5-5	TGTGCCAGCAGCTTGTTCGTCCTGGCAGATACGCAGTATTTT	CASSLFVLADTQYF
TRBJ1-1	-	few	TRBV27	TGTGCCAGCAGTGCCCTCTGGGGCTACGCTGAAGCTTTCTTT	CASSALWGYAEAFF
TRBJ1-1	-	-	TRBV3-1	TGTGCCAGCAGCCAAGAAGGAGGGAGTCGACCTGGGGACACTGAAGCTTTCTTT	CASSQEGGSRPGDTEAFF
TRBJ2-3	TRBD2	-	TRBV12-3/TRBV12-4	TGTGCCAGCAGTGAACTAGCGGGGGAACGCACAGATACGCTGTATTTT	CASSELAGERTDTLYF
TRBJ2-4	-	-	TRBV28	TGTGCCAGCAGTTCCTTTCGGGAGGGGGCAGTCGGCCAGTACTTC	CASSSFREGAVGQYF
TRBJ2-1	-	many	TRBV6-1	TGTGCCAGCACCATATCCCCAAATTCTAGAGCCGAGCAGTTCTTC	CASTISPNSRAEQFF
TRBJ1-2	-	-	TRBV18	TGTGCCAGCTCACCACAGCAGGGCGTGGATGGCTACACCTTC	CASSPQQGVDGYTF
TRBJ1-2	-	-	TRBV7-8	TGTGCCAGCAGCTTAGCGGTACAGGGCATATATGGCTACACCTTC	CASSLAVQGIYGYTF
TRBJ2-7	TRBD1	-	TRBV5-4	TGTGCCCTCGCAGGGGGTCCAACCTACGAGCAGTACTTC	CALAGGPTYEQYF
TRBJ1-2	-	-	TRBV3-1	TGTGCCAGCAGCCAAGATCTAGGGGGGGATGGCTACACCTTC	CASSQDLGGDGYTF
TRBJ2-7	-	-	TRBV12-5	TGTGCTAGTGGTCGGGGGGCAGGGGTCTCCGAGCAGTACTTC	CASGRGAGVSEQYF
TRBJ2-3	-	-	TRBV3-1	TGTGCCAGCAGCTCGGAGGGGGCGACAGATACGCAGTATTTT	CASSSEGATDTQYF
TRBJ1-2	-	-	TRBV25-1	TGTGCCACCGGGACGTCCGATGGCTACACCTTC	CATGTSDGYTF
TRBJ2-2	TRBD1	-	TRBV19	TGTGCCAGTAGTTCCCTCTGGGACAGGGCGAACACCGGGGAGCTGTTTTTT	CASSSLWDRANTGELFF
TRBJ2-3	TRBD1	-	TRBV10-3	TGTGCCGTAAGACAGGGCTCAGATACGCAGTATTTT	CAVRQGSDTQYF
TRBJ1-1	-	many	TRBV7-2	TGTGCCAGCAGCTTACTGGCTGAAGCTTTCTTT	CASSLLAEAFF
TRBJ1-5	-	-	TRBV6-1	TGTGCCAGCATGGGAGGGCAGTTTAGCAATCAGCCCCAGCATTTT	CASMGGQFSNQPQHF
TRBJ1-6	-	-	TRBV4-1	TGCGCCAGCAGCCATGCTTGGGACGGCAATTCACCCCTCCACTTT	CASSHAWDGNSPLHF
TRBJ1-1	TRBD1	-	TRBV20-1	TGCAGCTCAAGAGGGACAGGGGGTGAAGCTTTCTTT	CSSRGTGGEAFF
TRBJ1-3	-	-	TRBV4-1	TGCGCCAGCAGCCAAGATTCAGGTTTCTCTGGAAACACCATATATTTT	CASSQDSGFSGNTIYF
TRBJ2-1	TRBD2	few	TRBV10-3	TGTGCCATCAGTGAGGCCCCAACCATTCAGCGGGGGGCCCACAATGAGCAGTTCTTC	CAISEAPTIQRGAHNEQFF